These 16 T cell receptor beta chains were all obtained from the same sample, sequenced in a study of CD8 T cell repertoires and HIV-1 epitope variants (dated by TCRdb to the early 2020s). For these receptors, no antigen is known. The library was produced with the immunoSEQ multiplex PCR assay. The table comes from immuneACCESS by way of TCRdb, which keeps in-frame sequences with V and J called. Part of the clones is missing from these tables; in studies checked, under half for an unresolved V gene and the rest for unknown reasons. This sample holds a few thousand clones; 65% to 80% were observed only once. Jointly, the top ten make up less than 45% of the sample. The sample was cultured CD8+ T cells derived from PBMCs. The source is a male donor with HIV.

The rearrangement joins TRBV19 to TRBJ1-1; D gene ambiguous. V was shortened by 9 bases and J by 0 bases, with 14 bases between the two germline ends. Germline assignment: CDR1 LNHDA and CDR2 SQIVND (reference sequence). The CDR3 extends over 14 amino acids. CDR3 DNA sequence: TGTGCCAGCCGCCCCGAGGCCATGAACACTGAAGCTTTCTTT. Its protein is CASRPEAMNTEAFF. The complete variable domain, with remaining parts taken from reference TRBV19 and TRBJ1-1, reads DGGITQSPKYLFRKEGQNVTLSCEQNLNHDAMYWYRQDPGQGLRLIYYSQIVNDFQKGDIAEGYSVSREKKESFPLTVTSAQKNPTAFYLCASRPEAMNTEAFFGQGTRLTVV.

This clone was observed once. This chain's CDR3 is CASSFTTKGDEAFF. The CDR3 DNA reads TGCGCCAGCAGCTTCACCACCAAGGGGGATGAAGCTTTCTTT. The chain has TRBV5-1 and TRBJ1-1, with D tentatively TRBD1 (6 bases). The CDR3 spans 14 residues. V gave up 2 bases and J gave up 7 bases, with 15 bases separating them. CDR1 and CDR2 from the germline V gene are SGHRS and YFSETQ.

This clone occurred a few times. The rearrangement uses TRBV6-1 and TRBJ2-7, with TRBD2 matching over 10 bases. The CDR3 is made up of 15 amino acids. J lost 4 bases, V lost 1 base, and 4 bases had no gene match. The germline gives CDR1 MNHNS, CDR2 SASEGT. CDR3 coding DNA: TGTGCCAGCAGTGAAGGTAGCGGGGGGTCGTACGAGCAGTACTTC. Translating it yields CASSEGSGGSYEQYF.

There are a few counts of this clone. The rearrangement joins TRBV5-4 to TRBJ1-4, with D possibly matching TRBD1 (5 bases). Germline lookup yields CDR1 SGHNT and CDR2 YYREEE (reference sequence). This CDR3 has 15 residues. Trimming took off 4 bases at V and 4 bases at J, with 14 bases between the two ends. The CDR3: CASSPGDGGNEKLFF. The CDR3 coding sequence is TGTGCCAGCAGCCCGGGGGACGGGGGTAATGAAAAACTGTTTTTT. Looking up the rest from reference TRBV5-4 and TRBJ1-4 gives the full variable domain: ETGVTQSPTHLIKTRGQQVTLRCSSQSGHNTVSWYQQALGQGPQFIFQYYREEENGRGNFPPRFSGLQFPNYSSELNVNALELDDSALYLCASSPGDGGNEKLFFGSGTQLSVL.

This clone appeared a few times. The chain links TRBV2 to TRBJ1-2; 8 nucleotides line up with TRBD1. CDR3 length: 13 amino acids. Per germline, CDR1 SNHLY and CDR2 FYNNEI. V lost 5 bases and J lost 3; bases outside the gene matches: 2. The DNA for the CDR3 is TGTGCCAGCAGTTACAGGGGGTACTATGGCTACACCTTC. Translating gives CASSYRGYYGYTF.

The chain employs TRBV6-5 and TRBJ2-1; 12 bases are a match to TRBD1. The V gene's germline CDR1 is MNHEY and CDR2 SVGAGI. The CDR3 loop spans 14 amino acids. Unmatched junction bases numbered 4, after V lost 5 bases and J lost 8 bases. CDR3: CASSAGTGGYEQFF. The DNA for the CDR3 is TGTGCCAGCAGTGCCGGGACAGGGGGCTATGAGCAGTTCTTC.

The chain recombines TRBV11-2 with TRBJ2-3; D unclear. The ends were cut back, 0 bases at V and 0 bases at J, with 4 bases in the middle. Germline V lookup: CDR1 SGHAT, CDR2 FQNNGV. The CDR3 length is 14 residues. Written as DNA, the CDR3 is TGTGCCAGCAGCTTAGAGGACAGCACAGATACGCAGTATTTT. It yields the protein CASSLEDSTDTQYF.

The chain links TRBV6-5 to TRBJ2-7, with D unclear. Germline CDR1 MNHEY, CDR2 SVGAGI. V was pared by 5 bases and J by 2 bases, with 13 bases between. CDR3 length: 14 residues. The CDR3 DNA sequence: TGTGCCAGCAGTGACAACCTCGGTCCCTACGAGCAGTACTTC. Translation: CASSDNLGPYEQYF.

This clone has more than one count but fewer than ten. The DNA of the CDR3 is TGTGCCAGCAGTCCCCCGACTAGTGGGGCCGGGGAGCTGTTTTTT. Translated: CASSPPTSGAGELFF. The chain employs TRBV6-5 and TRBJ2-2; D is possibly TRBD2 (6 bases). Per germline, CDR1 MNHEY and CDR2 SVGAGI. V lost 5 bases and J lost 6, with 16 bases in between. The CDR3 sequence is 15 residues long.

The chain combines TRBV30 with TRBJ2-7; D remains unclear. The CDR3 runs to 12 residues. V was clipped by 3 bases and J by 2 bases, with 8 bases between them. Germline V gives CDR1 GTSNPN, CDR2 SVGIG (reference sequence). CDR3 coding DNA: TGTGCCTGGAGAAACCAGGCCTACGAGCAGTACTTC. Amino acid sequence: CAWRNQAYEQYF.

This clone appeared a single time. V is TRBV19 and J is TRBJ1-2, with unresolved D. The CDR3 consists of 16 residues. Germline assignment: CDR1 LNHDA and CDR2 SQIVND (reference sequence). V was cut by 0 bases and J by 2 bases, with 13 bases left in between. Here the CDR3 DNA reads TGTGCCAGTAGTATAGAGGCGGGAAGGCTAAACTATGGCTACACCTTC. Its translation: CASSIEAGRLNYGYTF. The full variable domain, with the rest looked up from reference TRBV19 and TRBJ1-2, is DGGITQSPKYLFRKEGQNVTLSCEQNLNHDAMYWYRQDPGQGLRLIYYSQIVNDFQKGDIAEGYSVSREKKESFPLTVTSAQKNPTAFYLCASSIEAGRLNYGYTFGSGTRLTVV.

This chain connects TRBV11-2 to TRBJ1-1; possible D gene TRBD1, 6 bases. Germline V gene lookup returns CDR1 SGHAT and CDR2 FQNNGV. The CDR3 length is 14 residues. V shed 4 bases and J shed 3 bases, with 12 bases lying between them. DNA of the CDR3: TGTGCCAGCAGCTCCCAACAGGGCGACACTGAAGCTTTCTTT. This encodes CASSSQQGDTEAFF.

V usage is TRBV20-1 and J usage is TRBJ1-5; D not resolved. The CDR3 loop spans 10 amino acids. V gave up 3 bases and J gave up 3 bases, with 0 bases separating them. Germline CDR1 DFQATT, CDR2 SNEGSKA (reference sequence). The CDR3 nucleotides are TGCAGTGCTAGCAATCAGCCCCAGCATTTT. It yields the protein CSASNQPQHF.

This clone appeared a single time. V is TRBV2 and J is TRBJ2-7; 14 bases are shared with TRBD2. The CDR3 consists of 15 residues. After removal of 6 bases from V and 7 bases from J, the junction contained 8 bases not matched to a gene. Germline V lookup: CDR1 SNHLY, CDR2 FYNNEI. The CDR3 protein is CASRETSGGAREQYF. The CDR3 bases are TGTGCCAGCAGGGAGACTAGCGGGGGGGCCCGAGAGCAGTACTTC.

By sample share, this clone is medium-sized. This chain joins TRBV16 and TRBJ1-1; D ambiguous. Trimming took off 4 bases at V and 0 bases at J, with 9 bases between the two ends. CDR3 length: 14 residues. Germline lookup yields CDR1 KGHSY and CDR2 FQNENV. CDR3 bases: TGTGCCAGCAGCCTAAATACTTTGAACACTGAAGCTTTCTTT. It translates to CASSLNTLNTEAFF.

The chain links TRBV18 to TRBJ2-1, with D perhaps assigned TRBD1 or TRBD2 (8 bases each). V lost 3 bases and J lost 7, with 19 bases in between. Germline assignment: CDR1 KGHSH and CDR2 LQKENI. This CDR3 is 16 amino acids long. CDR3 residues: CASSPPGGQGANEQFF. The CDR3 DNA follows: TGTGCCAGCTCACCCCCGGGGGGGCAGGGGGCGAATGAGCAGTTCTTC.